This T cell receptor (beta chain) is drawn from a study of post-analysis software for immune sequencing data. Study-wide background: Included among the disease courses, which were recorded for the cohort, were relapsing-remitting, secondary progressive and progressive-relapsing multiple sclerosis.

The study's findings and limits: There was significantly lower normalized Chao1 diversity in multiple sclerosis patients than in controls.

The TCR beta cDNA libraries contained unique molecular identifiers. Starting from approximately 0.95 to 9.8 million T cells, the study yielded 460,000 or so cDNA molecules. Each CDR3 protein gets one entry after TCRdb re-called the PCR reads with MiXCR. Altogether hundreds of thousands of distinct CDR3 sequences are present, roughly half being singletons, with the ten largest covering 4.6%. About this clonotype itself: The antigen is not known.

The sequenced sample was blood. The TCR originated in a girl aged 5 to 17 with multiple sclerosis.

Written as DNA, the CDR3 is TGCGCCAGCAGCTTGGGGGGTCTCGACACTGAAGCTTTCTTT. Its protein is CASSLGGLDTEAFF. V is TRBV5-1 and J is TRBJ1-1; D is uncertain. CDR1 is SGHRS and CDR2 is YFSETQ in the germline V gene. Trimming left V 0 bases short and J 3 bases short, with 9 bases between. This CDR3 contains 14 residues.